This passage covers 21 T cell receptor beta chains from one sample sequenced in a study of a mutant IDH1 vaccine in newly diagnosed glioma. These receptors' antigens are unknown. Repertoires were generated with immunoSEQ multiplex PCR, while TCRdb's copy carries only in-frame clones and drops some. The sample lists tens of thousands of clones, around 76% seen once, with about 5% in the top ten. Sample time point: week 23, last vaccination. Mutant IDH1 20-mer peptide, at 300 ug, made up each vaccine dose, with topical imiquimod. The sample was PBMCs, taken from a glioma patient whose treatment included an IDH1 peptide vaccine. These receptors all stem from a man over 45 with glioma.

The sample holds one count of this clone. The rearrangement joins TRBV6-5 to TRBJ1-2; 12 nucleotides match TRBD1. J was trimmed by 6 bases and V by 1 base; bases with no gene match: 6. The germline V gene encodes CDR1 MNHEY and CDR2 SVGAGI. The CDR3 sequence is 16 residues long. The CDR3: CASSYYLGTGGDGYTF. The DNA of the CDR3 is TGTGCCAGCAGTTACTATCTCGGGACAGGGGGCGATGGCTACACCTTC.

This clone has just a few counts. This chain connects TRBV2 to TRBJ2-5, with unresolved D. Trimming pared 7 bases from V and 5 bases from J, leaving 5 bases between. This CDR3 region has 10 residues. Germline CDR1 SNHLY, CDR2 FYNNEI. For the CDR3, the DNA is TGTGCCAGCACGATCGAGACCCAGTACTTC. Its translation: CASTIETQYF. Filled out from reference TRBV2 and TRBJ2-5, the complete variable domain reads EPEVTQTPSHQVTQMGQEVILRCVPISNHLYFYWYRQILGQKVEFLVSFYNNEISEKSEIFDDQFSVERPDGSNFTLKIRSTKLEDSAMYFCASTIETQYFGPGTRLLVL.

This chain links TRBV29-1 with TRBJ2-5, with D unclear. This CDR3 has 11 residues. Trimming stripped 6 bases from V and 0 bases from J, with 5 bases between. In germline, CDR1 is SQVTM, CDR2 ANQGSEA. The CDR3 DNA sequence: TGCAGCGTCGGTTACCAAGAGACCCAGTACTTC. Translating it yields CSVGYQETQYF.

The rearrangement uses TRBV7-9 and TRBJ2-3, with 8 bases lining up with TRBD1. CDR3 length equals 15 residues. From germline, CDR1 is SEHNR and CDR2 FQNEAQ (reference sequence). V trimming: 7 bases; J trimming: 0 bases; junction bases outside the gene matches: 6. This CDR3 is CASIERDRSTDTQYF. The CDR3 region has the DNA TGTGCCAGCATCGAAAGGGACAGGAGCACAGATACGCAGTATTTT.

This chain connects TRBV15 to TRBJ2-5; possibly TRBD2 for D (6 bases). V dropped 1 base and J dropped 2 bases, with 11 bases sitting between them. Germline values: CDR1 LNHNV, CDR2 YYDKDF (reference sequence). The CDR3 length is 15 residues. DNA for the CDR3: TGTGCCACCAGCAGAGGACTAGTTGAACAAGAGACCCAGTACTTC. Amino acids: CATSRGLVEQETQYF.

The rearrangement uses TRBV30 and TRBJ2-2; 8 positions agree with TRBD2. V dropped 7 bases and J dropped 0; count of bases not matched to a gene: 7. This CDR3 comprises 15 residues. Germline CDR1 and CDR2: GTSNPN and SVGIG (reference sequence). CDR3 DNA: TGTGCCTCTCGGGGGGGCCCCGCGAACACCGGGGAGCTGTTTTTT. This encodes CASRGGPANTGELFF.

The chain carries TRBV6-5 and TRBJ2-5, with D perhaps matching TRBD1 or TRBD2 (5 bases each). The CDR3 runs to 13 residues. V lost 6 bases to trimming and J lost 11 bases, with 19 bases between them. Germline-derived CDR1 and CDR2 are MNHEY and SVGAGI. The DNA of the CDR3 is TGTGCCAGCAGATATTCTTCCGTGGGGGAGCAGTACTTC. Its protein product is CASRYSSVGEQYF.

The chain combines TRBV7-3 with TRBJ1-1; D uncertain. Per germline, CDR1 SGHTA and CDR2 FQGTGA. This CDR3 is built from 14 residues. V dropped 7 bases and J dropped 3 bases, with 15 bases sitting between them. The CDR3 spells CASTVGPGDTEAFF. CDR3 in DNA: TGTGCCAGCACCGTCGGACCAGGTGACACTGAAGCTTTCTTT.

The gene calls are TRBV7-2 and TRBJ1-2, with a tentative D call TRBD1 (6 bases). Trimming took off 2 bases at V and 6 bases at J, with 13 bases between the two ends. This CDR3 comprises 14 residues. The germline CDR1 and CDR2 sequences are SGHTA and FQGNSA. DNA of the CDR3: TGTGCCAGCAGCTTAAATCGACAGGCCGATGGCTACACCTTC. Amino acid sequence: CASSLNRQADGYTF.

This clone occurred once. The chain combines TRBV9 with TRBJ1-5; D is perhaps TRBD1 (6 bases). The CDR3 runs 18 residues. V was shortened by 0 bases and J by 2 bases, with 18 bases between the two germline ends. Looked up from germline, CDR1 is SGDLS and CDR2 is YYNGEE. In nucleotides, the CDR3 is TGTGCCAGCAGCGTAGGGGCAGGGGTGGAATTTGGCAATCAGCCCCAGCATTTT. Amino acid sequence: CASSVGAGVEFGNQPQHF.

J is TRBJ2-3 and V is TRBV25-1; D may match TRBD1 or TRBD2 (6 bases each). The CDR3 runs 12 residues. Trimming took 5 bases from V and 14 from J, leaving 17 bases between them. The V gene's germline CDR1 is MGHDK and CDR2 SYGVNS. CDR3 amino acids: CASSLGGTEAYF. CDR3 in DNA: TGTGCCAGCAGTTTAGGGGGGACCGAGGCGTATTTT.

J is TRBJ2-1 and V is TRBV30; 9 nucleotides align to TRBD1. Germline-derived CDR1 and CDR2 are GTSNPN and SVGIG (reference sequence). This CDR3 spans 16 amino acids. J gave up 1 base and V 1 base, and 5 bases lay outside the gene matches. The CDR3 DNA reads TGTGCCTGGAGTGACCTTGACAGGGGGTCCTACAATGAGCAGTTCTTC. This sequence encodes CAWSDLDRGSYNEQFF. The variable domain in full, completed from reference TRBV30 and TRBJ2-1, reads SQTIHQWPATLVQPVGSPLSLECTVEGTSNPNLYWYRQAAGRGLQLLFYSVGIGQISSEVPQNLSASRPQDRQFILSSKKLLLSDSGFYLCAWSDLDRGSYNEQFFGPGTRLTVL.

This clone showed up just a few times. The rearrangement joins TRBV4-1 to TRBJ1-3, with D unresolved. The germline V and J ends were trimmed by 4 bases and 3 bases, with 10 bases remaining between them. The CDR3 runs to 14 residues. In germline, CDR1 is MGHRA, CDR2 YSYEKL. CDR3 sequence reads: CASSPVDLGNTIYF. For the CDR3, the DNA is TGCGCCAGCAGCCCCGTGGACCTTGGAAACACCATATATTTT.

The gene calls are TRBV6-5 and TRBJ2-3; 10 positions agree with TRBD2. The CDR3 consists of 15 residues. The V gene end was trimmed by 5 bases and the J gene end by 5 bases; junction bases not matched to a gene: 7. Germline V gene data show CDR1 as MNHEY and CDR2 as SVGAGI. This chain's CDR3 is CASSPGLARRDTQYF. The CDR3 bases are TGTGCCAGCAGTCCGGGACTAGCGAGACGAGATACGCAGTATTTT.

V and J are TRBV29-1 and TRBJ2-7; D possibly corresponds to TRBD2 (6 bases). CDR1 SQVTM and CDR2 ANQGSEA come from the germline V gene. V shed 1 base and J shed 1 base, with 14 bases lying between them. The CDR3 spans 15 residues. The CDR3 coding sequence is TGCAGCGTTGAAGCGGAGGAGGGTTGGTCCTACGAGCAGTACTTC. It translates to CSVEAEEGWSYEQYF.

This clone appeared a single time. The rearrangement uses TRBV7-9 and TRBJ1-1; D may be TRBD1 (6 bases). Germline CDR1 and CDR2: SEHNR and FQNEAQ (reference sequence). Trimming took off 5 bases at V and 5 bases at J, with 18 bases between the two ends. This CDR3 region has 15 residues. This CDR3 is CASSPMGGLGTEAFF. CDR3 nucleotides: TGTGCCAGCAGCCCTATGGGGGGGCTTGGGACTGAAGCTTTCTTT.

The chain joins TRBV7-9 to TRBJ2-1; D is uncertain. Germline CDR1 and CDR2: SEHNR and FQNEAQ (reference sequence). V was trimmed by 0 bases and J by 9 bases, leaving 3 bases between them. There are 11 residues in the CDR3. CDR3 sequence reads: CASSLATEQFF. The DNA of the CDR3 is TGTGCCAGCAGCTTAGCCACTGAGCAGTTCTTC.

The rearrangement uses TRBV21-1 and TRBJ2-3. TRBV21-1 is designated a pseudogene. This CDR3 spans 11 amino acids. This chain's CDR3 is CASSRGTLEYF. CDR3 nucleotide sequence: TGTGCCAGCAGCCGAGGGACCCTCGAGTATTTT.

The V gene is TRBV7-9, the J gene TRBJ1-5; the D gene is possibly TRBD1 (5 bases). Trimming cost V 5 bases and J 2 bases, with 16 bases left between them. CDR1 is SEHNR, CDR2 FQNEAQ, per germline (reference sequence). The CDR3 has 16 amino acids. CDR3 sequence: CASSTSRGEGNQPQHF. Here the CDR3 DNA reads TGTGCCAGCAGCACGTCCCGGGGGGAGGGCAATCAGCCCCAGCATTTT.

The chain recombines TRBV19 with TRBJ2-2; D is perhaps TRBD2 (6 bases). CDR1 and CDR2 (germline): LNHDA, SQIVND (reference sequence). This CDR3 comprises 14 residues. Trimming removed 3 bases from V and 5 bases from J, with 10 bases in between. The CDR3 sequence is CASSMAEGTGELFF. The CDR3, as DNA: TGTGCCAGTAGTATGGCGGAGGGTACCGGGGAGCTGTTTTTT.

The chain is built from TRBV18 and TRBJ2-7; 10 bases line up with TRBD1. This CDR3 has 15 amino acids. Trimming took 3 bases from V and 2 from J; bases not matched to a gene: 4. Germline V gives CDR1 KGHSH, CDR2 LQKENI. In DNA, the CDR3 is TGTGCCAGCTCACCTAAAGGACAGGGGGCCTACGAGCAGTACTTC. It codes for CASSPKGQGAYEQYF. Full variable domain (missing parts from reference TRBV18 and TRBJ2-7): NAGVMQNPRHLVRRRGQEARLRCSPMKGHSHVYWYRQLPEEGLKFMVYLQKENIIDESGMPKERFSAEFPKEGPSILRIQQVVRGDSAAYFCASSPKGQGAYEQYFGPGTRLTVT.